The clone carrying this T cell receptor (beta chain) has at least ten counts. The antigen remains undetermined. TCR beta CDR3 region amplification was performed from RNA transcripts. The HTBI primer set was used in a first-round RT-PCR of the TCR CDR3. In TCRdb, the multiplex PCR reads were re-called with MiXCR into one record per CDR3 protein. Among 600,000 to 750,000 distinct CDR3 sequences listed, about 18% were seen once. This sample was included in a study of T cells in Graves' hyperthyroidism and ophthalmopathy. Study results and caveats: Progression to ophthalmopathy was predicted a median of roughly seven months early.

CDR3 length: 17 residues. Trimming took off 3 bases at V and 1 base at J, with 19 bases between the two ends. CDR1 and CDR2 from the germline V gene are MDHEN and SYDVKM. Newly diagnosed hyperthyroidism patients aged 18 to 65 years had disease lasting under 2 months. Source material for PBMCs was roughly 10 ml fresh peripheral blood. This rearrangement joins TRBV28 to TRBJ2-7; D gene unclear. Sequenced: blood. This receptor was identified in a man aged 50-60 years with Graves' hyperthyroidism. For the CDR3, the DNA is TGTGCCAGCAGTTTTTCGCGCCGCGGATTATCGTCCTACGAGCAGTACTTC. This codes for CASSFSRRGLSSYEQYF.